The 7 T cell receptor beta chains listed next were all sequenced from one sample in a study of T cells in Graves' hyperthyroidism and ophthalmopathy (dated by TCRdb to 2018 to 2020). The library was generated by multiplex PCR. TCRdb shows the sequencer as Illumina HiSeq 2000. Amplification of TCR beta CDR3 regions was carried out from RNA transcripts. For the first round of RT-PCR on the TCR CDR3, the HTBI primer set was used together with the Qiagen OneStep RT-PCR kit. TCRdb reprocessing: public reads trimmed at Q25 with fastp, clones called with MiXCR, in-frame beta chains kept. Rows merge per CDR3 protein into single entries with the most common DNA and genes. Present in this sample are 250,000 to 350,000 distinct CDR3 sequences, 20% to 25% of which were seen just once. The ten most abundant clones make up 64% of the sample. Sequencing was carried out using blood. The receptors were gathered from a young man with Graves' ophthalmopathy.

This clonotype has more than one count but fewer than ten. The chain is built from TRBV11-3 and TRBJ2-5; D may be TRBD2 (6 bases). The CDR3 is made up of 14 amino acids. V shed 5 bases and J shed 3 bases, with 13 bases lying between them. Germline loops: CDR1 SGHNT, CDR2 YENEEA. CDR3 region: CASSPGEVKETQYF. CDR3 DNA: TGTGCCAGCAGCCCTGGGGAGGTTAAAGAGACCCAGTACTTC.

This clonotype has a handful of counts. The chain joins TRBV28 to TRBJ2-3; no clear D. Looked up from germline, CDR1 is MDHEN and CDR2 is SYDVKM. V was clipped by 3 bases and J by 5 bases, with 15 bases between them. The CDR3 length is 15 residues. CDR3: CASSLGPDLRDTQYF. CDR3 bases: TGTGCCAGCAGTTTGGGCCCCGACTTGAGAGATACGCAGTATTTT.

The DNA of the CDR3 is TGTGCCAGCAAGGGACTAGCGGGGTTAGGGGAGCTGTTTTTT. Its protein is CASKGLAGLGELFF. J is TRBJ2-2 and V is TRBV6-1, with 13 bases that match TRBD2. The CDR3 spans 14 residues. With V trimmed by 7 bases and J by 8 bases, 4 bases remained unmatched. Germline V CDR1 and CDR2: MNHNS, SASEGT.

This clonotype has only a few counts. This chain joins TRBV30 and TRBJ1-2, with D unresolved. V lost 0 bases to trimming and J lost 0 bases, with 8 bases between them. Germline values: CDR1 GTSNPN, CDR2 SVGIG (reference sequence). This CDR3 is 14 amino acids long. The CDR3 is CAWSVRLTNYGYTF. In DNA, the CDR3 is TGTGCCTGGAGTGTACGACTGACTAACTATGGCTACACCTTC.

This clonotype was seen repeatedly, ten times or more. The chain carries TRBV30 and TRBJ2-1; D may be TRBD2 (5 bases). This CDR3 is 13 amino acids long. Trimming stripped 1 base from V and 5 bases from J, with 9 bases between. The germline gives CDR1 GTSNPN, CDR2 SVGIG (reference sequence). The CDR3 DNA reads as TGTGCCTGGAGTGGACTAACGAACAATGAGCAGTTCTTC. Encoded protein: CAWSGLTNNEQFF. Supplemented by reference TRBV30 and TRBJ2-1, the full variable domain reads SQTIHQWPATLVQPVGSPLSLECTVEGTSNPNLYWYRQAAGRGLQLLFYSVGIGQISSEVPQNLSASRPQDRQFILSSKKLLLSDSGFYLCAWSGLTNNEQFFGPGTRLTVL.

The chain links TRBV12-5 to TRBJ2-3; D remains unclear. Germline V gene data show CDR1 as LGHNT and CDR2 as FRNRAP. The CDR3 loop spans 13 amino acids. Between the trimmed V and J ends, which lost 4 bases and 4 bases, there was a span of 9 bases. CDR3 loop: CASGSPSADTQYF. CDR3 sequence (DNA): TGTGCTAGTGGTTCGCCCAGCGCAGATACGCAGTATTTT.

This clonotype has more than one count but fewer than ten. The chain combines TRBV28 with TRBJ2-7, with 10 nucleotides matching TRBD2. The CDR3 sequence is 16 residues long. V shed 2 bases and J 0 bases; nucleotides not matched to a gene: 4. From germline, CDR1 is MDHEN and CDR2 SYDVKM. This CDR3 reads CASSLKAGGPSYEQYF. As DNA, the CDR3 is TGTGCCAGCAGTTTAAAAGCGGGAGGGCCCTCCTACGAGCAGTACTTC. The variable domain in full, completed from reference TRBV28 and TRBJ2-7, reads DVKVTQSSRYLVKRTGEKVFLECVQDMDHENMFWYRQDPGLGLRLIYFSYDVKMKEKGDIPEGYSVSREKKERFSLILESASTNQTSMYLCASSLKAGGPSYEQYFGPGTRLTVT.